These 5 T cell receptor beta chains originate from one sample sequenced in a study of CD8 T cells in Susac syndrome. After extraction with the RNeasy kit, about 0.45 to 1 ug of the RNA was reverse transcribed using random hexamers. From the immunoSEQ multiplex PCR reads, TCRdb called clonotypes with MiXCR, one entry per CDR3 protein. The data show about 300,000 distinct CDR3 sequences, roughly 85% seen once. The sequencing input was CD8+ T cells from PBMCs. All receptors derive from a human donor with multiple sclerosis.

This clonotype has a single count. The rearrangement uses TRBV7-9 and TRBJ2-5; D possibly matches TRBD1 or TRBD2 (5 bases each). This CDR3 contains 16 residues. Germline V gives CDR1 SEHNR, CDR2 FQNEAQ (reference sequence). Deletions cut 5 bases from V and 5 bases from J, with 21 bases between. DNA for the CDR3: TGTGCCAGCAGCCCTAGAGGGGTGGCGGGTGGCGAGACCCAGTACTTC. It encodes CASSPRGVAGGETQYF. The full variable domain, completed using reference TRBV7-9 and TRBJ2-5, is DTGVSQNPRHKITKRGQNVTFRCDPISEHNRLYWYRQTLGQGPEFLTYFQNEAQLEKSRLLSDRFSAERPKGSFSTLEIQRTEQGDSAMYLCASSPRGVAGGETQYFGPGTRLLVL.

The rearrangement uses TRBV25-1 and TRBJ1-2; tentative D call: TRBD1 (5 bases). CDR3 length: 15 amino acids. Germline lookup yields CDR1 MGHDK and CDR2 SYGVNS. V lost 2 bases and J lost 6, with 16 bases in between. CDR3 loop: CASSEETWGNHGYTF. The CDR3 DNA sequence: TGTGCCAGCAGTGAAGAGACGTGGGGGAACCATGGCTACACCTTC.

This chain uses TRBV20-1 with TRBJ2-2; D ambiguous. CDR3 length: 13 amino acids. Between the trimmed V and J ends, which lost 6 bases and 5 bases, there was a span of 13 bases. The germline CDR1 and CDR2 sequences are DFQATT and SNEGSKA (reference sequence). CDR3 bases: TGCAGTGCCCCTCGGACCGTTACCGGGGAGCTGTTTTTT. This gives the protein CSAPRTVTGELFF.

The gene calls are TRBV4-3 and TRBJ2-3; D is unresolved. The V end lost 0 bases, the J end lost 5 bases, and 12 bases lay between the germline ends. Germline values: CDR1 LGHNA, CDR2 YSLEER. This CDR3 has 15 amino acids. CDR3 region: CASSQDPDNLDTQYF. The CDR3 DNA reads TGCGCCAGCAGCCAAGACCCTGATAATTTAGATACGCAGTATTTT.

A single count supports this clonotype. The V and J genes are TRBV5-4 and TRBJ2-7, with 10 nucleotides matching TRBD1. Germline CDR1 SGHNT, CDR2 YYREEE (reference sequence). V shed 0 bases, J shed 6 bases, and the junction held 3 bases outside the gene matches. The CDR3 is 14 residues long. In DNA form, the CDR3 reads TGTGCCAGCAGCTTGGGACAGGGGGCCCTCGAGCAGTACTTC. It codes for CASSLGQGALEQYF.